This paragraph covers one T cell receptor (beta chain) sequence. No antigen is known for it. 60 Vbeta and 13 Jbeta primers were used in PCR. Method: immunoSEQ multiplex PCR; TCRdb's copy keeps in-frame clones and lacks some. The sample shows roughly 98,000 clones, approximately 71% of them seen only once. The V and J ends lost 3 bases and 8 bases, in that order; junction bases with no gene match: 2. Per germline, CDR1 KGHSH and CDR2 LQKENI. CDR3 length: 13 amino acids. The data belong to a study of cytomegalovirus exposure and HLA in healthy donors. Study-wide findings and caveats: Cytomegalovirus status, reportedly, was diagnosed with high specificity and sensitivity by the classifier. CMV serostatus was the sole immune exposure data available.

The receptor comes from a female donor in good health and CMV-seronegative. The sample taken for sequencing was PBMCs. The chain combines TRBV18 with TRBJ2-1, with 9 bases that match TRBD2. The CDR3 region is CASSPGLADEQFF. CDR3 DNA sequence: TGTGCCAGCTCACCGGGACTAGCCGATGAGCAGTTCTTC.